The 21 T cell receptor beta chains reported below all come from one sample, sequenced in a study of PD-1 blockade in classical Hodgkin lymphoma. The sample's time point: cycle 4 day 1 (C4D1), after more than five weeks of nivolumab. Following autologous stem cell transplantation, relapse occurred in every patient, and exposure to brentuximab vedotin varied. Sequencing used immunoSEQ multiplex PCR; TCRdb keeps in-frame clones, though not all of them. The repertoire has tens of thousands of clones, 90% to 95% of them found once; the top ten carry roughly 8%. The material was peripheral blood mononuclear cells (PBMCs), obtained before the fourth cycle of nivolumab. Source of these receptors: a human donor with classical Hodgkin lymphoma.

The DNA for the CDR3 is TGCGCCAGCAGCGTCGTGACAGGGGCTAATTCACCCCTCCACTTT. Its protein product is CASSVVTGANSPLHF. The rearrangement uses TRBV5-1 and TRBJ1-6; TRBD1 matches at 8 bases. Germline CDR1 and CDR2: SGHRS and YFSETQ. J was trimmed by 6 bases and V by 4 bases; bases with no gene match: 6. The CDR3 is 15 amino acids.

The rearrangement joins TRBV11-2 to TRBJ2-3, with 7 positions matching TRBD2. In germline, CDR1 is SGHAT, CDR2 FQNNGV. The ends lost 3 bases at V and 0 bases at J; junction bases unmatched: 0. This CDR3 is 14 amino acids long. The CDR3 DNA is TGTGCCAGCAGCTTGGGGGGGAGCACAGATACGCAGTATTTT. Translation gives CASSLGGSTDTQYF.

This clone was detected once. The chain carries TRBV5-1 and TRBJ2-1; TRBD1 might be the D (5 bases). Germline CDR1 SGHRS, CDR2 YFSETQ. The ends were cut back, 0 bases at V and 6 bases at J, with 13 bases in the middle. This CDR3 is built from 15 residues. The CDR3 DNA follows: TGCGCCAGCAGCTTGGCCGCAGGGTTGGGCAATGAGCAGTTCTTC. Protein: CASSLAAGLGNEQFF. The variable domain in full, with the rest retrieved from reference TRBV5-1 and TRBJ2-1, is KAGVTQTPRYLIKTRGQQVTLSCSPISGHRSVSWYQQTPGQGLQFLFEYFSETQRNKGNFPGRFSGRQFSNSRSEMNVSTLELGDSALYLCASSLAAGLGNEQFFGPGTRLTVL.

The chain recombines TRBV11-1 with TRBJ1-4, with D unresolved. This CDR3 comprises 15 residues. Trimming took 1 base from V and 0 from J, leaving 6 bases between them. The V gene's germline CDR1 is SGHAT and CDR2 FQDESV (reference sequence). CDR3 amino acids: CASSLGPATNEKLFF. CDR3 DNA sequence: TGTGCCAGCAGCTTAGGGCCAGCAACTAATGAAAAACTGTTTTTT.

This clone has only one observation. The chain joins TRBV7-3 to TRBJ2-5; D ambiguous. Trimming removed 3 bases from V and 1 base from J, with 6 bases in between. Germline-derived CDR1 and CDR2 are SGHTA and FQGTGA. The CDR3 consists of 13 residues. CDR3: CASSFSLQETQYF. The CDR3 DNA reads TGTGCCAGCAGCTTCTCACTCCAAGAGACCCAGTACTTC.

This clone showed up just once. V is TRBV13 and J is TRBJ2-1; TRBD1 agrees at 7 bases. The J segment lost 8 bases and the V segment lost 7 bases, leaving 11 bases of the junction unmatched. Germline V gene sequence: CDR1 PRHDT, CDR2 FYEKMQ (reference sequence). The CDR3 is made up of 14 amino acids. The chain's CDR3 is CASINRQGFDEQFF. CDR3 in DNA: TGTGCCAGCATCAATCGACAGGGTTTTGATGAGCAGTTCTTC.

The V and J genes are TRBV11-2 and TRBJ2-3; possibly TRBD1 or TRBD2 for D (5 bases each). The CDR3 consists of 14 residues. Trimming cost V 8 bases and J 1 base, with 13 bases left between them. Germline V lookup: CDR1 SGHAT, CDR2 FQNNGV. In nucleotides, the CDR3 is TGTGCCAGCGCATCTAGGGGAGGCACAGATACGCAGTATTTT. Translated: CASASRGGTDTQYF.

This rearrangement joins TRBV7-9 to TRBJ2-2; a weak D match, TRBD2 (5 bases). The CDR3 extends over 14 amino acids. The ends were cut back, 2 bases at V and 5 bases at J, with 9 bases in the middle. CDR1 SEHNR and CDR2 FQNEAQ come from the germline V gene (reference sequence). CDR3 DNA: TGTGCCAGCAGCTTACCGTCGGGGACCGGGGAGCTGTTTTTT. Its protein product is CASSLPSGTGELFF.

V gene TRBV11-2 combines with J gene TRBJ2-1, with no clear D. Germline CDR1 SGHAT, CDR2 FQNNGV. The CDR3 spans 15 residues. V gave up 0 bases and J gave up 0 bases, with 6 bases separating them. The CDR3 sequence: CASSLDPSSYNEQFF. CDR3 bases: TGTGCCAGCAGCTTAGATCCTAGCTCCTACAATGAGCAGTTCTTC.

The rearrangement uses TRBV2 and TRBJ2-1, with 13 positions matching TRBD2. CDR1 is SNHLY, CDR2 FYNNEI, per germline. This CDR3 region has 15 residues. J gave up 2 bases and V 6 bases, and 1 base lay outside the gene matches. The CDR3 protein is CASSGLAGAYNEQFF. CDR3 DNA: TGTGCCAGCAGCGGACTAGCGGGAGCCTACAATGAGCAGTTCTTC.

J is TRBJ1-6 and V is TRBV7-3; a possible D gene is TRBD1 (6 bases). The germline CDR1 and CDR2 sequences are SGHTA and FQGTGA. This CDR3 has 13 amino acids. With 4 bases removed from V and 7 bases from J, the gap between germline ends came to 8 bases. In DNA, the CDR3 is TGTGCCAGCAGCTCGACAGGCAATTCACCCCTCCACTTT. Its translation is CASSSTGNSPLHF.

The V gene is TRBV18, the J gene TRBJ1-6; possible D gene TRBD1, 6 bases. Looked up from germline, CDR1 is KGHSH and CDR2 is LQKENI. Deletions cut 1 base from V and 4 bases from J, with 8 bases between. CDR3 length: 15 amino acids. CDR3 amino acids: CASSPQGGYNSPLHF. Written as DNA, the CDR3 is TGTGCCAGCTCACCACAAGGGGGGTATAATTCACCCCTCCACTTT.

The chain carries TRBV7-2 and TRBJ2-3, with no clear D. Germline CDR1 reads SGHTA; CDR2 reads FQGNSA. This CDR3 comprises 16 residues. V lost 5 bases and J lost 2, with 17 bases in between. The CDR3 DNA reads TGTGCCAGCAGCCCCTGGGCCGTCTCAGTCACAGATACGCAGTATTTT. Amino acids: CASSPWAVSVTDTQYF.

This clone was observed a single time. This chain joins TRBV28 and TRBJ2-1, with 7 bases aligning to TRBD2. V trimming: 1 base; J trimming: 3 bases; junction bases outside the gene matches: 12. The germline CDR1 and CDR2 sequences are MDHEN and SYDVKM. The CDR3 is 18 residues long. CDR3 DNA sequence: TGTGCCAGCAGTTTATTCTGGATTCCGGGACTAAACTACAATGAGCAGTTCTTC. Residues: CASSLFWIPGLNYNEQFF.

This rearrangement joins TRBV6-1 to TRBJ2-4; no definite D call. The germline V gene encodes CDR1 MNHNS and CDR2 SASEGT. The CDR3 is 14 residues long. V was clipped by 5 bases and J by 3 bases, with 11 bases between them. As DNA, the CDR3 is TGTGCCAGCAGTATGACCCCAGGCAAAAACATTCAGTACTTC. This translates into CASSMTPGKNIQYF.

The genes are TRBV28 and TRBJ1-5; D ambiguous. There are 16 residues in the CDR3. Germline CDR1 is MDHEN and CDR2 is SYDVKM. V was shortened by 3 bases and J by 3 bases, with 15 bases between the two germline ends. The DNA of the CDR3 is TGTGCCAGCAGTTTCTCCGGGGTCGTCCCCAATCAGCCCCAGCATTTT. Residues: CASSFSGVVPNQPQHF.

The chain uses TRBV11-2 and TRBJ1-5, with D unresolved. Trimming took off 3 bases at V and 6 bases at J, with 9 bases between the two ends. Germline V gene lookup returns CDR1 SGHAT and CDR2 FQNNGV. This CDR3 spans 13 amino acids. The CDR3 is CASSFTKGQPQHF. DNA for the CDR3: TGTGCCAGCAGCTTCACGAAGGGTCAGCCCCAGCATTTT.

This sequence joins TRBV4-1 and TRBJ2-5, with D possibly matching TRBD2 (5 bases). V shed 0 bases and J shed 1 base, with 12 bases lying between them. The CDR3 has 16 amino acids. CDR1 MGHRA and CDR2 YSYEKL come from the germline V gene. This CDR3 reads CASSQEPRAAQETQYF. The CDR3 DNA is TGCGCCAGCAGCCAAGAACCGAGAGCGGCCCAAGAGACCCAGTACTTC.

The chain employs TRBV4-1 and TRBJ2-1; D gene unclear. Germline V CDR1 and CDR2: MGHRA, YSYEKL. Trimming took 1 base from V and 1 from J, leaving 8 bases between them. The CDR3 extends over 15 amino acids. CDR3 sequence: CASSQGWGSYNEQFF. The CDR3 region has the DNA TGCGCCAGCAGCCAAGGGTGGGGTTCCTACAATGAGCAGTTCTTC.

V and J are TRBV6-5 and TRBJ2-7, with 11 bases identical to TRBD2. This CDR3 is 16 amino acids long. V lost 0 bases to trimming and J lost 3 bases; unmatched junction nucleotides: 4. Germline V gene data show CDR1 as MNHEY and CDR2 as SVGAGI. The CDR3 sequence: CASSYSMGLADYEQYF. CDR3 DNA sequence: TGTGCCAGCAGTTACTCGATGGGACTAGCGGACTACGAGCAGTACTTC.

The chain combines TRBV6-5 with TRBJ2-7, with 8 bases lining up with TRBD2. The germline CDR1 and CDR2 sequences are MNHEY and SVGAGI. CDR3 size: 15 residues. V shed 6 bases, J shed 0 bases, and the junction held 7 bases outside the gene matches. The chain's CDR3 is CASRSLAGSSYEQYF. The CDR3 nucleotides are TGTGCCAGCAGGAGTCTAGCGGGCAGCTCCTACGAGCAGTACTTC.